This T cell receptor beta chain was identified in a study of T cells in Graves' hyperthyroidism and ophthalmopathy. Points from the study as a whole: From stable hyperthyroidism, ophthalmopathy was separated by a 13 V-J model.

About this clonotype itself: Its target is not known. Being one base from a much bigger clone, this may be a read error.

This CDR3 has 14 residues. V was clipped by 8 bases and J by 4 bases; unmatched bases: 5. CDR1 and CDR2 (germline): SQVTM, ANQGSEA. TCR beta CDR3 region amplification was performed from RNA transcripts. HTBI primers were the set used in a first-round RT-PCR of the TCR CDR3. TCRdb re-analysed the multiplex PCR reads in MiXCR, keeping a single row per CDR3 protein. The sample consists of some 600,000 distinct CDR3 sequences, under 60% of them appearing once. The clonotype originates from a young woman with Graves' hyperthyroidism. The chain carries TRBV29-1 and TRBJ2-2; TRBD2 matches 12 bases. The sequenced sample consisted of peripheral blood or thyroid tissue (not recorded which). For the CDR3, the DNA is TGCAGCACCTCGACTAGCGGGAGCACCGGGGAGCTGTTTTTT. It translates to CSTSTSGSTGELFF.